This passage covers 23 T cell receptor beta chains from one sample sequenced in a study of PD-L1 blockade in urothelial cancer. Only in-frame clones appear in the TCRdb table, and some are missing; sequencing was by immunoSEQ multiplex PCR. This table has about 43,000 clones, approximately 90% appearing once. The sample here was PBMCs, taken around atezolizumab (anti-PD-L1) treatment. The receptors derive from a woman aged 60-75 years with urothelial cancer.

The chain carries TRBV5-4 and TRBJ2-1, with 16 bases lining up with TRBD2. Germline trimming cut 3 bases from V and 2 bases from J; bases unmatched to any gene: 5. Germline V gives CDR1 SGHNT, CDR2 YYREEE (reference sequence). This CDR3 comprises 18 residues. CDR3 loop: CASSSGTSGRGAYNEQFF. DNA for the CDR3: TGTGCCAGCAGCTCCGGGACTAGCGGGAGGGGGGCCTACAATGAGCAGTTCTTC.

The chain has TRBV18 and TRBJ2-5, with D maybe TRBD1 (5 bases). This CDR3 is 14 amino acids long. Trimming removed 0 bases from V and 1 base from J, with 6 bases in between. Germline assignment: CDR1 KGHSH and CDR2 LQKENI. The CDR3 DNA is TGTGCCAGCTCACCACCGGGGCTCCAAGAGACCCAGTACTTC. The encoded protein is CASSPPGLQETQYF. Filled out from reference TRBV18 and TRBJ2-5, the complete variable domain reads NAGVMQNPRHLVRRRGQEARLRCSPMKGHSHVYWYRQLPEEGLKFMVYLQKENIIDESGMPKERFSAEFPKEGPSILRIQQVVRGDSAAYFCASSPPGLQETQYFGPGTRLLVL.

V gene TRBV5-1 combines with J gene TRBJ2-1; 7 positions match TRBD2. The J segment lost 6 bases and the V segment lost 2 bases, leaving 8 bases of the junction unmatched. Per germline, CDR1 SGHRS and CDR2 YFSETQ. The CDR3 runs 15 residues. The CDR3 DNA follows: TGCGCCAGCAGCTTCTGGGACTACGGGGGCAATGAGCAGTTCTTC. Protein sequence: CASSFWDYGGNEQFF.

The gene calls are TRBV4-1 and TRBJ2-5, with 7 positions matching TRBD2. V lost 3 bases and J lost 4; bases outside the gene matches: 5. Germline V gene lookup returns CDR1 MGHRA and CDR2 YSYEKL. The CDR3 extends over 14 amino acids. The CDR3 nucleotides are TGCGCCAGCAGCCATGATGGACTAGGAGAGACCCAGTACTTC. This sequence encodes CASSHDGLGETQYF.

The rearrangement links TRBV14 to TRBJ2-5; 8 bases map to TRBD1. Germline assignment: CDR1 SGHDN and CDR2 FVKESK. The CDR3 loop spans 14 amino acids. J was trimmed by 5 bases and V by 4 bases; bases with no gene match: 6. CDR3 loop: CASSRRDRLETQYF. The CDR3 DNA sequence: TGTGCCAGCAGCCGACGGGACAGGCTGGAGACCCAGTACTTC.

The chain links TRBV4-2 to TRBJ1-2, with D possibly TRBD1 on 5 matching bases. The germline gives CDR1 LGHNA, CDR2 YNFKEQ. The CDR3 runs to 16 residues. V was pared by 0 bases and J by 2 bases, with 13 bases between. CDR3: CASSQEVGRENYGYTF. In DNA, the CDR3 is TGTGCCAGCAGCCAAGAAGTGGGGCGGGAGAACTATGGCTACACCTTC.

Here the CDR3 reads CASLATGIYGYTF. In nucleotides, the CDR3 is TGTGCCAGCTTGGCGACAGGCATTTATGGCTACACCTTC. The V and J genes are TRBV18 and TRBJ1-2, with a possible D match to TRBD1 (6 bases). CDR3 length: 13 residues. V lost 7 bases and J 5 bases, leaving 14 bases between the germline ends. Germline V lookup: CDR1 KGHSH, CDR2 LQKENI.

The chain combines TRBV7-8 with TRBJ2-1; 8 nucleotides align to TRBD2. The germline CDR1 and CDR2 sequences are SGHVS and FQNEAQ. Trimming removed 1 base from V and 5 bases from J; junction bases left unmatched: 7. The length of the CDR3 is 16 residues. The CDR3 DNA reads as TGTGCCAGCAGCTTAGGGTTAAGCGGGAGAGACAATGAGCAGTTCTTC. It encodes CASSLGLSGRDNEQFF.

This chain connects TRBV27 to TRBJ2-1, with D possibly matching TRBD2 (6 bases). The CDR3 contains 13 residues. V shed 7 bases and J shed 9 bases, with 16 bases lying between them. CDR1 is MNHEY, CDR2 SMNVEV, per germline (reference sequence). The CDR3 here is CASIPSGAPEQFF. The DNA for the CDR3 is TGTGCCAGCATCCCCTCGGGAGCCCCTGAGCAGTTCTTC.

This chain links TRBV18 with TRBJ1-2; TRBD1 matches 8 bases. The J segment lost 3 bases and the V segment lost 4 bases, leaving 4 bases of the junction unmatched. The germline V gene encodes CDR1 KGHSH and CDR2 LQKENI. This CDR3 is built from 14 residues. CDR3 region: CASSRQGPDYGYTF. For the CDR3, the DNA is TGTGCCAGCTCACGACAGGGGCCGGACTATGGCTACACCTTC.

The V gene is TRBV28, the J gene TRBJ2-3, with D possibly matching TRBD2 (6 bases). V was clipped by 1 base and J by 6 bases, with 17 bases between them. The germline V gene has CDR1 MDHEN and CDR2 SYDVKM. The CDR3 contains 16 residues. The CDR3: CASSLFGFKRVDTQYF. The CDR3 DNA sequence: TGTGCCAGCAGTTTATTCGGGTTCAAGCGGGTGGATACGCAGTATTTT.

This chain uses TRBV5-4 with TRBJ2-1; the D gene is possibly TRBD2 (7 bases). The length of the CDR3 is 12 residues. Germline V gene lookup returns CDR1 SGHNT and CDR2 YYREEE (reference sequence). V lost 2 bases and J lost 14, with 14 bases in between. The CDR3 nucleotides are TGTGCCAGCAGCTTAATGGGGGAGGGGGAGTTCTTC. It specifies CASSLMGEGEFF.

The rearrangement links TRBV28 to TRBJ2-5, with TRBD2 matching 13 bases. This CDR3 is built from 15 residues. V gave up 6 bases and J gave up 1 base; unmatched junction bases: 2. Germline V gene lookup returns CDR1 MDHEN and CDR2 SYDVKM. The CDR3 reads CASRGLAGIQETQYF. DNA for the CDR3: TGTGCCAGCAGGGGACTAGCGGGGATCCAAGAGACCCAGTACTTC.

This sequence joins TRBV5-1 and TRBJ2-1; TRBD2 might be the D (6 bases). The CDR3 contains 12 residues. The germline V gene encodes CDR1 SGHRS and CDR2 YFSETQ. Trimming took off 4 bases at V and 9 bases at J, with 11 bases between the two ends. The CDR3 loop is CASSGGVTEQFF. In DNA, the CDR3 is TGCGCCAGCAGCGGCGGGGTTACTGAGCAGTTCTTC.

The chain has TRBV19 and TRBJ1-3, with a tentative D call TRBD1 (5 bases). V was trimmed by 5 bases and J by 0 bases, leaving 11 bases between them. The CDR3 is 15 residues long. In germline, CDR1 is LNHDA, CDR2 SQIVND (reference sequence). The CDR3 coding sequence is TGTGCCAGTAGTCGCGGGGGTGCCTCTGGAAACACCATATATTTT. This translates into CASSRGGASGNTIYF.

This clone has a single count. V and J are TRBV27 and TRBJ1-1, with D perhaps matching TRBD1 (5 bases). The germline V and J ends were trimmed by 5 bases and 6 bases, with 16 bases remaining between them. The CDR3 is 14 residues long. Germline V gene sequence: CDR1 MNHEY, CDR2 SMNVEV (reference sequence). The CDR3 region is CASSLPGVKPEAFF. The CDR3 nucleotides read TGTGCCAGCAGTCTCCCGGGGGTCAAACCTGAAGCTTTCTTT.

The V gene is TRBV7-2, the J gene TRBJ1-3, with D possibly being TRBD1 (6 bases). V lost 3 bases and J lost 0, with 12 bases in between. The length of the CDR3 is 16 residues. The V gene's germline CDR1 is SGHTA and CDR2 FQGNSA. The CDR3 DNA reads as TGTGCCAGCAGCTTTTCAGCGGGGGCCTCTGGAAACACCATATATTTT. Amino acid sequence: CASSFSAGASGNTIYF. Complete variable domain (other parts from reference TRBV7-2 and TRBJ1-3): GAGVSQSPSNKVTEKGKDVELRCDPISGHTALYWYRQSLGQGLEFLIYFQGNSAPDKSGLPSDRFSAERTGGSVSTLTIQRTQQEDSAVYLCASSFSAGASGNTIYFGEGSWLTVV.

The V call is TRBV19, the J call TRBJ2-5; possible D gene TRBD1, 6 bases. V lost 5 bases, J lost 2 bases, and 18 bases lay in between. In germline, CDR1 is LNHDA, CDR2 SQIVND (reference sequence). The CDR3 covers 16 residues. CDR3 in DNA: TGTGCCAGTAGTGGGGATTTGGCAGGGGATCAAGAGACCCAGTACTTC. Translating it yields CASSGDLAGDQETQYF.

The chain employs TRBV7-2 and TRBJ1-4; the D is unclear. The V and J ends lost 6 bases and 3 bases respectively, with 8 bases between them. Germline V gene lookup returns CDR1 SGHTA and CDR2 FQGNSA. This CDR3 is 13 amino acids long. The CDR3 bases are TGTGCCAGCAGATCTGAGCCTAATGAAAAACTGTTTTTT. Translated: CASRSEPNEKLFF.

This clone was observed a single time. The chain carries TRBV15 and TRBJ2-5, with D perhaps TRBD2 (5 bases). The CDR3 sequence is 17 residues long. With 1 base removed from V and 2 bases from J, the gap between germline ends came to 17 bases. Germline-derived CDR1 and CDR2 are LNHNV and YYDKDF (reference sequence). This CDR3 is CATSRVEGFGMQETQYF. The CDR3 DNA reads TGTGCCACCAGCAGAGTAGAGGGTTTCGGGATGCAAGAGACCCAGTACTTC.

J is TRBJ1-5 and V is TRBV7-8; 8 bases match TRBD1. Losses at the gene ends were 5 bases for V and 2 bases for J; bases not matched to a gene: 5. The CDR3 extends over 15 amino acids. Per the germline V gene, CDR1 is SGHVS and CDR2 is FQNEAQ. In DNA, the CDR3 is TGTGCCAGCAGCCTTACAGGGGGAGGCAATCAGCCCCAGCATTTT. Its protein is CASSLTGGGNQPQHF.

V and J are TRBV5-4 and TRBJ2-7; 8 bases line up with TRBD1. The CDR3 sequence is 14 residues long. Germline CDR1 SGHNT, CDR2 YYREEE (reference sequence). Trimming cost V 4 bases and J 4 bases; bases outside gene matches: 7. For the CDR3, the DNA is TGTGCCAGCAGCGGAAGGGACAGGAGATACGAGCAGTACTTC. It encodes CASSGRDRRYEQYF.

The chain couples TRBV5-6 to TRBJ1-4, with D possibly matching TRBD1 (6 bases). The V end was cut by 4 bases, the J end by 0 bases, with 16 bases between. The CDR3 is 17 amino acids. Germline values: CDR1 SGHDT, CDR2 YYEEEE. CDR3 sequence: CASSARTGITTNEKLFF. The CDR3 DNA reads TGTGCCAGCAGCGCCCGTACAGGGATTACAACTAATGAAAAACTGTTTTTT.